This paragraph reports one T cell receptor beta chain. Germline CDR1 SNHLY, CDR2 FYNNEI. V lost 8 bases, J lost 7 bases, and 7 bases stayed unmatched. CDR3 size: 14 residues. The data were obtained in a study of control samples from healthy donors and cancer patients. Profiling relied on immunoSEQ multiplex PCR, and the TCRdb table lists in-frame clones only, not all of them. The sample lists fewer than 500,000 clones, about 93% occurring once. The clonotype originates from a man aged 40-49 years with head and neck cancer. The chain has TRBV2 and TRBJ1-6, with 8 bases lining up with TRBD1. Sequencing input: PBMCs. CDR3 DNA: TGTGCCAGCTCCCCGGACAGGGTCAATTCACCCCTCCACTTT. Amino acid sequence: CASSPDRVNSPLHF.